This T cell receptor beta chain emerged from a study of blood T cell repertoires in COVID-19. Whole-study context: Italy, Spain and the United States were the sources of the convalescent and acute COVID-19 samples. In each case, the material was cDNA or gDNA derived from T cells, B-cell-depleted T cells, or PBMCs.

Study processing details: From reference gene primer amplification, estimates of nucleated cell counts were derived. Sequenced by immunoSEQ multiplex PCR; TCRdb stores in-frame clones only, minus some. The D gene and trimming were derived from the DNA, and the V and J assignments and clone size from that table. The sample contains about 150,000 clones, 80% to 90% of which appear only once. The junction had 12 bases not matched to a gene; V was cut back by 6 bases and J by 8 bases. Germline loops: CDR1 MDHEN, CDR2 SYDVKM. The CDR3 extends over 14 amino acids. This chain connects TRBV28 to TRBJ1-2; 7 bases are a match to TRBD1. The material sequenced was peripheral blood. The clonotype comes from a woman aged 45-65 years with acute or convalescent COVID-19. The CDR3 DNA reads as TGTGCCAGCAGACCTACAGGGGAGAGAGGGGGCTACACCTTC. Residues: CASRPTGERGGYTF.